This T cell receptor beta chain derives from a study of T cells in Graves' hyperthyroidism and ophthalmopathy. Study-level background: Peripheral blood samples were taken at initial diagnosis, prior to any treatment.

This clonotype was seen at least ten times. The germline V gene has CDR1 DFQATT and CDR2 SNEGSKA (reference sequence). After removal of 1 base from V and 2 bases from J, the junction contained 8 bases not matched to a gene. This CDR3 is built from 16 residues. The definition of stable Graves' hyperthyroidism was no ophthalmopathy progression within 18 months. Those patients with uncontrolled infection, other autoimmune disease, pregnancy or lactation were excluded. Each 10 ml fresh peripheral blood draw supplied the PBMCs. Amplification of TCR beta CDR3 regions used RNA as the template. When the TCR CDR3 underwent first-round RT-PCR, the HTBI primer set was used. From the multiplex PCR reads, TCRdb called clonotypes with MiXCR, one entry per CDR3 protein. The table has fewer than 250,000 distinct CDR3 sequences, about a sixth seen once.

This chain links TRBV20-1 with TRBJ1-2, with TRBD1 matching 9 bases. The sequencing sample was made of blood. The clonotype was recovered from a middle-aged man with Graves' hyperthyroidism. The CDR3 is CSARAQGADRNYGYTF. CDR3 DNA: TGCAGTGCTAGAGCACAGGGGGCGGATAGGAACTATGGCTACACCTTC.